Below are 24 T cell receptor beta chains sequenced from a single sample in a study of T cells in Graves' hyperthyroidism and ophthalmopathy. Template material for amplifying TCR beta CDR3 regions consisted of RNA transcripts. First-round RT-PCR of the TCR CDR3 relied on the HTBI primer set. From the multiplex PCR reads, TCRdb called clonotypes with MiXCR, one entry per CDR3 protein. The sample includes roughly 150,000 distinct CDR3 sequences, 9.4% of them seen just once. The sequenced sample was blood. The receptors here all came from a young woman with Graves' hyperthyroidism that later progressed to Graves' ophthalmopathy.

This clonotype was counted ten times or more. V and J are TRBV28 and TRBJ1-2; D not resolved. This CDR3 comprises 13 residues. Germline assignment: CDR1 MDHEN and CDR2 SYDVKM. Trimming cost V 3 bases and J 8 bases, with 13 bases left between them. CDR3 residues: CASSFPNRGGYTF. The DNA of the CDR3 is TGTGCCAGCAGTTTCCCGAACCGTGGCGGCTACACCTTC.

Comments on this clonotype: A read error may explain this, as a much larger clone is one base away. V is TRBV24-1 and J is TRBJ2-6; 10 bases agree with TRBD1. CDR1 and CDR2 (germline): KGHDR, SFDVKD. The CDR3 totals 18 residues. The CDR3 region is CATSDNRDRGAGANVRTF. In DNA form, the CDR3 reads TGTGCCACCAGTGATAACCGGGACAGGGGTGCTGGGGCCAACGTCCGGACTTTC.

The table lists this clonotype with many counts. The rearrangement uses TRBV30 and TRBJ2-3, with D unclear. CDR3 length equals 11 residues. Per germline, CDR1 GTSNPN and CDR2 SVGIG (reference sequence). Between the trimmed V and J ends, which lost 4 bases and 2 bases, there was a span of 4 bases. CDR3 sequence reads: CAWKATDTQYF. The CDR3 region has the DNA TGTGCCTGGAAGGCCACAGATACGCAGTATTTT.

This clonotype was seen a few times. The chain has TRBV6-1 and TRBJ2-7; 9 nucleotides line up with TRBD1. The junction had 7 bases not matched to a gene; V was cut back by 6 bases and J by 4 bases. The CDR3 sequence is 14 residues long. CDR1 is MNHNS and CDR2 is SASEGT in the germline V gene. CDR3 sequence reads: CASSRDRDKYEQYF. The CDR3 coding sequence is TGTGCCAGCAGCCGGGACAGGGACAAATACGAGCAGTACTTC.

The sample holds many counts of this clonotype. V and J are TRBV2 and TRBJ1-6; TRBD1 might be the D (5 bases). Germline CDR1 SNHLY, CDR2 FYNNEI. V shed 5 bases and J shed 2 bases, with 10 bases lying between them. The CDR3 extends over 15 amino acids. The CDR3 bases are TGTGCCAGCAGTAACGGGGGTGCCTATAATTCACCCCTCCACTTT. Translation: CASSNGGAYNSPLHF.

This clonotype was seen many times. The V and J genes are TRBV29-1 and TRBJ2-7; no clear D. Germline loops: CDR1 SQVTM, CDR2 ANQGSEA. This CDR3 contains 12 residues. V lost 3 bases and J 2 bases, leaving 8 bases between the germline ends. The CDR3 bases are TGCAGCGTTGAGGCAGGAGCCTACGAGCAGTACTTC. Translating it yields CSVEAGAYEQYF.

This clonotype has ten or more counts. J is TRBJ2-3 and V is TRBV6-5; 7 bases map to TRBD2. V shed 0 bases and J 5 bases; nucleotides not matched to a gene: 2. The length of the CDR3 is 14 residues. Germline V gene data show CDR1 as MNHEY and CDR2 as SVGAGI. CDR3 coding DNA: TGTGCCAGCAGTTACTCAGGGAGGGTAGATACGCAGTATTTT. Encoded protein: CASSYSGRVDTQYF.

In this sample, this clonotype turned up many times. The CDR3 spells CATSDLDRGNTGELFF. The CDR3 DNA follows: TGTGCCACCAGTGATCTTGACAGGGGGAACACCGGGGAGCTGTTTTTT. This sequence joins TRBV24-1 and TRBJ2-2; 8 nucleotides line up with TRBD1. The length of the CDR3 is 16 residues. From germline, CDR1 is KGHDR and CDR2 SFDVKD. Germline trimming cut 3 bases from V and 1 base from J; bases unmatched to any gene: 3.

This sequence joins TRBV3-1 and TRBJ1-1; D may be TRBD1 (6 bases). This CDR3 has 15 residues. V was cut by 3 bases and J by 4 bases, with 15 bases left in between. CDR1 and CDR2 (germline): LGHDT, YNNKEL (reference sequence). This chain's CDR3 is CASSQRGARVTEAFF. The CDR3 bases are TGTGCCAGCAGCCAGAGGGGGGCTAGGGTCACTGAAGCTTTCTTT.

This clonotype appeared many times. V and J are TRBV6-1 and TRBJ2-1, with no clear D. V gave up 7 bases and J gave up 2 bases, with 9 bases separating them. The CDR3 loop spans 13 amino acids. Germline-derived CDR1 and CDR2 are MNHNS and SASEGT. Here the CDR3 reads CASTRQTYNEQFF. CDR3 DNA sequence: TGTGCCAGCACGAGGCAGACCTACAATGAGCAGTTCTTC.

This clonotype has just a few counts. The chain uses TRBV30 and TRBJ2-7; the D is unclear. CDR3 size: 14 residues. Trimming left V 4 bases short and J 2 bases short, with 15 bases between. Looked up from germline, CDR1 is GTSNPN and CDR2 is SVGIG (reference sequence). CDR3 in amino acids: CAWTPRWQAYEQYF. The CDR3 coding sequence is TGTGCCTGGACCCCCCGGTGGCAGGCCTACGAGCAGTACTTC.

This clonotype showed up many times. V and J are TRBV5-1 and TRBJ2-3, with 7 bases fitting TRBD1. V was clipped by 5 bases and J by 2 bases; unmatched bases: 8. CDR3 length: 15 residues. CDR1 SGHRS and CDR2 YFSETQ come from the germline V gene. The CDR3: CASSPSQGFTDTQYF. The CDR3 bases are TGCGCCAGCAGTCCGTCACAGGGGTTCACAGATACGCAGTATTTT.

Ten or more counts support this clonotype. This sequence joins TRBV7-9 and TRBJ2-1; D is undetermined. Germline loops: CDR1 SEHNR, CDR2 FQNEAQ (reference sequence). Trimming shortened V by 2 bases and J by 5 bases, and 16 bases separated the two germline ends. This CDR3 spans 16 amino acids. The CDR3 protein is CASSLRKQAVNNEQFF. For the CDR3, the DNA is TGTGCCAGCAGCTTAAGGAAGCAGGCGGTAAACAATGAGCAGTTCTTC.

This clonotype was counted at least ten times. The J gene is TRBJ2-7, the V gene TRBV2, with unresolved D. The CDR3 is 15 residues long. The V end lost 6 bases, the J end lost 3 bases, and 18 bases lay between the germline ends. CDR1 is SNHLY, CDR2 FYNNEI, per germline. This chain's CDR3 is CASRDLGGSSYEQYF. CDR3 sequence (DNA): TGTGCCAGCAGGGACCTTGGCGGTTCCAGCTACGAGCAGTACTTC.

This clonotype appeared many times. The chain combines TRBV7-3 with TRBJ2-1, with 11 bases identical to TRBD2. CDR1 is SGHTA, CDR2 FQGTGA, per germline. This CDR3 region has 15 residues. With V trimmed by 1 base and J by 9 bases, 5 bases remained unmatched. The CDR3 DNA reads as TGTGCCAGCAGCTTAAAACTAGCGGGAGTGGGTGAGCAGTTCTTC. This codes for CASSLKLAGVGEQFF.

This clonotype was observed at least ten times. DNA of the CDR3: TGTGCCAGCAGCTTAGCGGGACAGGGGGTGATCCATACGCAGTATTTT. It encodes CASSLAGQGVIHTQYF. The chain employs TRBV7-8 and TRBJ2-3, with 11 positions matching TRBD1. The junction had 6 bases not matched to a gene; V was cut back by 0 bases and J by 7 bases. CDR1 and CDR2 (germline): SGHVS, FQNEAQ. This CDR3 has 16 residues. The full variable domain, completed using reference TRBV7-8 and TRBJ2-3, is GAGVSQSPRYKVAKRGQDVALRCDPISGHVSLFWYQQALGQGPEFLTYFQNEAQLDKSGLPSDRFFAERPEGSVSTLKIQRTQQEDSAVYLCASSLAGQGVIHTQYFGPGTRLTVL.

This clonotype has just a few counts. CDR3 bases: TGTGCCAGCCAGGACAGGGGCTCGGTGGTTGAGACCCAGTACTTC. It yields the protein CASQDRGSVVETQYF. The chain has TRBV19 and TRBJ2-5; TRBD1 aligns across 9 bases. The CDR3 has 15 amino acids. J was trimmed by 5 bases and V by 9 bases; bases with no gene match: 13. The germline gives CDR1 LNHDA, CDR2 SQIVND (reference sequence).

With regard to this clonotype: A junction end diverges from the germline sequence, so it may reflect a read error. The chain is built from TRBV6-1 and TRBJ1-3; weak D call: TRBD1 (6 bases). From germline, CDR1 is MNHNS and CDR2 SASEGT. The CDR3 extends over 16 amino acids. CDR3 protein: CASSSMSGASGSTIYF. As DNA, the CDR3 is TGTGCCAGCAGTTCCATGTCGGGGGCGTCTGGAAGCACCATATATTTT.

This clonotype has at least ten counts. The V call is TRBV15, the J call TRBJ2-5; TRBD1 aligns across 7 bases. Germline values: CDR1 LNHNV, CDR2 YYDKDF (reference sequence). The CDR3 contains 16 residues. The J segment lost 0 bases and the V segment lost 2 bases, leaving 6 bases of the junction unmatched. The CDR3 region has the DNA TGTGCCACCAGCAGACGTTCGACAGGGTACCAAGAGACCCAGTACTTC. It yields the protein CATSRRSTGYQETQYF.

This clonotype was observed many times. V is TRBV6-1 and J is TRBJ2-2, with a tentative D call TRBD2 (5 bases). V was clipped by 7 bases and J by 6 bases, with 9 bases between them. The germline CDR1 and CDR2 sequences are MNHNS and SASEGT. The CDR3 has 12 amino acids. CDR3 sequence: CASTEDAGELFF. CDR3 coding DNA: TGTGCCAGCACGGAGGACGCCGGGGAGCTGTTTTTT.

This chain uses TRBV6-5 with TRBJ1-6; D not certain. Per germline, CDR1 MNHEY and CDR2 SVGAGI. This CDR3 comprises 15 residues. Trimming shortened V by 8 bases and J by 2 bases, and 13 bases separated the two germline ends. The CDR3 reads CASRQLGTYNSPLHF. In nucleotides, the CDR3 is TGTGCCAGCCGTCAACTAGGGACCTATAATTCACCCCTCCACTTT.

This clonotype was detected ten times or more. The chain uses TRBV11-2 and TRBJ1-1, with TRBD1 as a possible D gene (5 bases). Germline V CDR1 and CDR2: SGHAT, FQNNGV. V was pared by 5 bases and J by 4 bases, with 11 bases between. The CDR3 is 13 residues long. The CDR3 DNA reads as TGTGCCAGCAGCGTCGGGACGGGCACTGAAGCTTTCTTT. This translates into CASSVGTGTEAFF.

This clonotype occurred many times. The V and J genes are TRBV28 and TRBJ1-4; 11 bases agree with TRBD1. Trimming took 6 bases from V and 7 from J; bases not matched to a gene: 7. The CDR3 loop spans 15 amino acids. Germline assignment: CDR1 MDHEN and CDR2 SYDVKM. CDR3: CASSYGTGGGEKLFF. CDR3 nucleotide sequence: TGTGCCAGCAGCTACGGGACAGGGGGAGGTGAAAAACTGTTTTTT.

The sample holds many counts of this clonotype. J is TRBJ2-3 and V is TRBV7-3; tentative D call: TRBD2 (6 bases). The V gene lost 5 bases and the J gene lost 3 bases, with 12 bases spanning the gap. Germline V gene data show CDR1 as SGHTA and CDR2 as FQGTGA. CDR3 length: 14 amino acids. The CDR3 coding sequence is TGTGCCAGCAGCCCTGGGACTCCGACAGATACGCAGTATTTT. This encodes CASSPGTPTDTQYF.